This record covers a single TCR beta chain. In the authors' methods: Researchers report that nucleated cell counts were estimated from reference gene primer amplification. Clones were sequenced by immunoSEQ multiplex PCR, and TCRdb holds only the in-frame ones, with some missing. The V and J calls and clone size were taken over from that table, and D and trimming were inferred from the DNA. The table has 80,000 to 100,000 clones, around 85% seen once. The data belong to a study of blood T cell repertoires in COVID-19. Study as a whole: Whether acute or convalescent, the COVID-19 samples came from the United States, Italy and Spain. Sample material is recorded as cDNA or gDNA derived from T cells, B-cell-depleted T cells, or PBMCs.

The trim removed 2 bases at V and 5 bases at J, leaving 12 bases unmatched. Germline V gene lookup returns CDR1 SGHRS and CDR2 YFSETQ. The CDR3 runs 18 residues. V and J are TRBV5-1 and TRBJ2-3; 12 positions agree with TRBD2. Sequenced sample: peripheral blood. This TCR derives from a man between 60 and 75 years old with acute or convalescent COVID-19. Here the CDR3 reads CASSLSRSSGGAKDTQYF. The CDR3 DNA is TGCGCCAGCAGCTTATCCCGTTCTAGCGGGGGGGCAAAAGATACGCAGTATTTT.